The 29 T cell receptor beta chains listed next were all sequenced from one sample in a study of human T cells and chemical hapten exposure. Time point meaning: patch test 1, 2 weeks after DPC sensitization. As for treatment: therapeutic diphenylcyclopropenone sensitization with weekly scalp DPC. MiXCR was run by TCRdb on the RACE reads, yielding one entry per CDR3 protein. Of 370,000 or so distinct CDR3 sequences listed, about 4.8% were seen once; the top ten hold under 3%. This material consisted of whole blood, taken in connection with sensitization to the hapten diphenylcyclopropenone (DPC). The receptors come from a woman aged 45-65 years with alopecia areata. Some clones in this sample may be carry-over from other donors' samples.

This clonotype was picked up many times. The gene calls are TRBV19 and TRBJ1-6, with D uncertain. The germline V gene has CDR1 LNHDA and CDR2 SQIVND (reference sequence). Between the trimmed V and J ends, which lost 7 bases and 6 bases, there was a span of 7 bases. CDR3 length equals 12 residues. The CDR3 nucleotides read TGTGCCAGTACCTTCGGTAATTCACCCCTCCACTTT. Translating gives CASTFGNSPLHF.

This clonotype has at least ten counts. The rearrangement joins TRBV5-1 to TRBJ2-5; TRBD2 agrees at 10 bases. CDR1 is SGHRS, CDR2 YFSETQ, per germline. V lost 0 bases, J lost 5 bases, and 7 bases stayed unmatched. CDR3 length: 16 amino acids. The CDR3 nucleotides are TGCGCCAGCAGCTTGGGACTAGCGGGCGGGAAGGAGACCCAGTACTTC. Amino acids: CASSLGLAGGKETQYF.

This clonotype showed up just a few times. V is TRBV5-1 and J is TRBJ1-4, with D hard to call. The CDR3 is 12 amino acids. Trimming shortened V by 1 base and J by 7 bases, and 5 bases separated the two germline ends. Germline assignment: CDR1 SGHRS and CDR2 YFSETQ. CDR3 amino acids: CASSLSGEKLFF. CDR3 sequence (DNA): TGCGCCAGCAGCTTGTCAGGTGAAAAACTGTTTTTT.

This clonotype was counted at least ten times. The chain combines TRBV9 with TRBJ2-3, with D hard to call. V lost 4 bases and J 6 bases, leaving 21 bases between the germline ends. The CDR3 spans 16 residues. Germline V gene lookup returns CDR1 SGDLS and CDR2 YYNGEE. This CDR3 is CASSSEGGAATDTQYF. DNA for the CDR3: TGTGCCAGCAGCTCCGAAGGCGGCGCGGCGACTGATACGCAGTATTTT.

This chain connects TRBV7-2 to TRBJ2-7; D call uncertain. Trimming removed 1 base from V and 7 bases from J, with 8 bases in between. The CDR3 consists of 12 residues. CDR1 and CDR2 (germline): SGHTA, FQGNSA. CDR3 region: CASSLDRREQYF. CDR3 in DNA: TGTGCCAGCAGCTTAGATCGAAGGGAGCAGTACTTC.

This clonotype was detected ten times or more. This chain connects TRBV28 to TRBJ1-2; D gene uncertain. Germline CDR1 reads MDHEN; CDR2 reads SYDVKM. V was trimmed by 4 bases and J by 3 bases, leaving 15 bases between them. The CDR3 runs to 15 residues. CDR3 nucleotide sequence: TGTGCCAGCAGTTCTGCGGGCCGAACCCACTATGGCTACACCTTC. Translation gives CASSSAGRTHYGYTF.

This clonotype was seen ten or more times. This chain uses TRBV19 with TRBJ2-1; 8 nucleotides agree with TRBD2. V trimming: 2 bases; J trimming: 0 bases; junction bases outside the gene matches: 0. The CDR3 runs to 15 residues. Germline V gene lookup returns CDR1 LNHDA and CDR2 SQIVND (reference sequence). CDR3 in amino acids: CASSISGSSYNEQFF. DNA of the CDR3: TGTGCCAGTAGTATAAGCGGGAGCTCCTACAATGAGCAGTTCTTC.

Many counts were recorded for this clonotype. The chain is built from TRBV27 and TRBJ1-1; D unclear. The length of the CDR3 is 13 residues. Germline CDR1 MNHEY, CDR2 SMNVEV (reference sequence). The V and J ends lost 8 bases and 6 bases respectively, with 16 bases between them. The CDR3 DNA reads TGTGCCAGCGCAGAGGCGCTCGGACCTGAAGCTTTCTTT. Protein: CASAEALGPEAFF.

A few counts support this clonotype. This chain joins TRBV4-1 and TRBJ1-1; 11 bases are a match to TRBD1. Losses at the gene ends were 5 bases for V and 0 bases for J; bases not matched to a gene: 2. This CDR3 comprises 15 residues. Germline CDR1 reads MGHRA; CDR2 reads YSYEKL. The CDR3 nucleotides read TGCGCCAGCAGCTGGACAGGGGGCCTGAACACTGAAGCTTTCTTT. Encoded protein: CASSWTGGLNTEAFF.

The chain employs TRBV12-5 and TRBJ2-1, with 11 bases matching TRBD2. The V segment lost 0 bases and the J segment 6 bases; nucleotides outside the gene matches: 4. This CDR3 has 16 residues. Germline V gives CDR1 LGHNT, CDR2 FRNRAP. This CDR3 is CASGLVLAGGSNEQFF. The CDR3, as DNA: TGTGCTAGTGGTTTGGTATTAGCGGGAGGGTCCAATGAGCAGTTCTTC.

The gene calls are TRBV20-1 and TRBJ2-7; 12 bases line up with TRBD2. V dropped 0 bases and J dropped 4; count of bases not matched to a gene: 1. This CDR3 has 14 amino acids. The V gene's germline CDR1 is DFQATT and CDR2 SNEGSKA (reference sequence). The CDR3 loop is CSARDLAGGYEQYF. The CDR3 DNA reads as TGCAGTGCTAGAGATCTAGCGGGAGGGTACGAGCAGTACTTC.

This clonotype was recorded a few times. The J gene is TRBJ2-3, the V gene TRBV7-6; 7 bases fit TRBD1. This CDR3 has 14 amino acids. CDR1 and CDR2 from the germline V gene are SGHVS and FNYEAQ. V was clipped by 5 bases and J by 4 bases; unmatched bases: 6. The CDR3: CASSLGQAADTQYF. The CDR3 DNA sequence: TGTGCCAGCAGCCTCGGACAGGCGGCAGATACGCAGTATTTT.

This clonotype was seen a handful of times. CDR3: CASSWAGNSYEQYF. CDR3 DNA sequence: TGTGCCAGCAGTTGGGCCGGTAACTCCTACGAGCAGTACTTC. The rearrangement uses TRBV27 and TRBJ2-7; D is unresolved. CDR3 size: 14 residues. Trimming shortened V by 4 bases and J by 0 bases, and 10 bases separated the two germline ends. From germline, CDR1 is MNHEY and CDR2 SMNVEV (reference sequence).

At least ten counts were recorded for this clonotype. CDR3 coding DNA: TGTGCCAGTCTGGGGCCTAGCGGGACCTATTACTTC. As protein: CASLGPSGTYYF. This chain joins TRBV12-3 or TRBV12-4 and TRBJ2-7; the match to TRBD2 covers 9 bases. V lost 9 bases, J lost 13 bases, and 13 bases stayed unmatched. The CDR3 length is 12 residues.

Worth noting for this clonotype: Given a much more abundant clone one base away, this may be a read error. This chain uses TRBV7-2 with TRBJ2-1; D gene uncertain. There are 14 residues in the CDR3. Per the germline V gene, CDR1 is SGHTA and CDR2 is FQGNSA. CDR3 DNA sequence: TGTGCCGGCAGCCATCAAAGCAGCTACAATGAGCAGTTCTTC. This translates into CAGSHQSSYNEQFF.

This clonotype was picked up many times. The rearrangement joins TRBV20-1 to TRBJ2-3; TRBD2 aligns across 9 bases. The junction had 11 bases not matched to a gene; V was cut back by 1 base and J by 0 bases. Germline-derived CDR1 and CDR2 are DFQATT and SNEGSKA (reference sequence). The CDR3 covers 18 residues. The CDR3 coding sequence is TGCAGTGCTAGAGGGAGTCTAGCGGGACCAACTAGCACAGATACGCAGTATTTT. Its translation is CSARGSLAGPTSTDTQYF.

This clonotype was picked up many times. The chain combines TRBV2 with TRBJ1-1; D remains unclear. Germline CDR1 is SNHLY and CDR2 is FYNNEI. The CDR3 has 15 residues. V was shortened by 0 bases and J by 10 bases, with 18 bases between the two germline ends. CDR3 region: CASSEARNGRRGAFF. DNA for the CDR3: TGTGCCAGCAGTGAAGCTCGGAACGGACGAAGAGGAGCTTTCTTT.

The sample holds many counts of this clonotype. The chain uses TRBV6-6 and TRBJ1-1, with D unclear. This CDR3 is built from 14 residues. Trimming stripped 0 bases from V and 5 bases from J, with 10 bases between. Germline V lookup: CDR1 MNHNY, CDR2 SVGAGI (reference sequence). CDR3 sequence reads: CASSYSPGFTEAFF. For the CDR3, the DNA is TGTGCCAGCAGTTACTCCCCAGGCTTTACTGAAGCTTTCTTT.

This clonotype was seen just once. The chain joins TRBV6-6 to TRBJ2-1; no clear D. The V end was cut by 2 bases, the J end by 9 bases, with 8 bases between. Per germline, CDR1 MNHNY and CDR2 SVGAGI (reference sequence). The CDR3 has 12 residues. The CDR3 loop reads CASSYPRGEQFF. In DNA, the CDR3 is TGTGCCAGCAGTTACCCCCGCGGTGAGCAGTTCTTC.

In this sample, this clonotype turned up many times. The chain uses TRBV4-2 and TRBJ2-1; possible D gene TRBD2, 6 bases. Trimming stripped 4 bases from V and 4 bases from J, with 14 bases between. There are 15 residues in the CDR3. CDR1 is LGHNA, CDR2 YNFKEQ, per germline. CDR3 residues: CASSLQRERYNEQFF. CDR3 nucleotides: TGTGCCAGCAGCCTCCAACGGGAGAGGTACAATGAGCAGTTCTTC.

The chain combines TRBV29-1 with TRBJ1-1; a possible D gene is TRBD1 (5 bases). The CDR3 length is 14 residues. Trimming removed 3 bases from V and 1 base from J, with 12 bases in between. Germline-derived CDR1 and CDR2 are SQVTM and ANQGSEA. CDR3 sequence (DNA): TGCAGCGTTGACAGGGCAGGCCCGAACACTGAAGCTTTCTTT. It is translated as CSVDRAGPNTEAFF.

This clonotype was observed a few times. The chain recombines TRBV12-3 or TRBV12-4 with TRBJ1-2; D possibly corresponds to TRBD1 (5 bases). This CDR3 comprises 13 residues. V was trimmed by 5 bases and J by 3 bases, leaving 10 bases between them. CDR3 residues: CASSNPGDYGYTF. The CDR3 DNA reads as TGTGCCAGCAGTAATCCGGGGGACTATGGCTACACCTTC.

This clonotype was observed a few times. V and J are TRBV7-2 and TRBJ2-3, with 8 bases lining up with TRBD1. The trim removed 4 bases at V and 3 bases at J, leaving 6 bases unmatched. The CDR3 has 15 residues. Germline V gene lookup returns CDR1 SGHTA and CDR2 FQGNSA. CDR3 in amino acids: CASSSTGAETDTQYF. CDR3 DNA sequence: TGTGCCAGCAGCTCGACAGGGGCTGAAACAGATACGCAGTATTTT.

This chain connects TRBV27 to TRBJ2-1; D possibly uses TRBD1 or TRBD2 (5 bases each). V lost 5 bases, J lost 10 bases, and 18 bases lay in between. The CDR3 extends over 14 amino acids. Germline CDR1 MNHEY, CDR2 SMNVEV (reference sequence). The CDR3 loop is CASSPGTHFGEQFF. In DNA form, the CDR3 reads TGTGCCAGCAGTCCCGGGACCCACTTCGGGGAGCAGTTCTTC.

This clonotype was seen more than once but under ten times. The V and J genes are TRBV6-2 or TRBV6-3 and TRBJ2-4, with D possibly matching TRBD2 (6 bases). This CDR3 is built from 12 residues. V was pared by 7 bases and J by 8 bases, with 12 bases between. Germline loops: CDR1 MNHEY, CDR2 SVGEGT. CDR3: CASNGSVDIQYF. CDR3 coding DNA: TGTGCCAGCAACGGGAGTGTAGACATTCAGTACTTC.

This clonotype was seen repeatedly, ten times or more. The gene calls are TRBV4-3 and TRBJ2-7; TRBD2 matches at 7 bases. The CDR3 spans 15 residues. Germline values: CDR1 LGHNA, CDR2 YSLEER. The ends lost 1 base at V and 4 bases at J; junction bases unmatched: 7. The CDR3 DNA is TGCGCCAGCAGCCAAGGAAGGGAGGGGATTTACGAGCAGTACTTC. Protein product: CASSQGREGIYEQYF.

This clonotype has a count of ten or more. CDR3: CAISDSGTGDQPQHF. The CDR3 DNA follows: TGTGCCATCAGTGACTCCGGGACAGGGGATCAGCCCCAGCATTTT. The rearrangement links TRBV10-3 to TRBJ1-5; TRBD1 matches at 10 bases. Trimming cost V 3 bases and J 5 bases; bases outside gene matches: 4. CDR3 size: 15 residues. Germline values: CDR1 ENHRY, CDR2 SYGVKD.

This clonotype was detected many times. This sequence joins TRBV20-1 and TRBJ1-1; TRBD1 might be the D (6 bases). The CDR3 contains 15 residues. CDR1 is DFQATT and CDR2 is SNEGSKA in the germline V gene (reference sequence). The V end lost 6 bases, the J end lost 1 base, and 18 bases lay between the germline ends. The CDR3 DNA reads TGCAGTGCGAGGGGGGGGACTCTGACGAACACTGAAGCTTTCTTT. This gives the protein CSARGGTLTNTEAFF.

This clonotype was observed many times. The chain joins TRBV7-8 to TRBJ2-7; no clear D. The CDR3 is made up of 14 amino acids. V shed 5 bases and J shed 1 base, with 12 bases lying between them. Germline CDR1 is SGHVS and CDR2 is FQNEAQ. The CDR3 DNA follows: TGTGCCAGCAGCCTGGGTAGCAGGTCCTACGAGCAGTACTTC. This translates into CASSLGSRSYEQYF.